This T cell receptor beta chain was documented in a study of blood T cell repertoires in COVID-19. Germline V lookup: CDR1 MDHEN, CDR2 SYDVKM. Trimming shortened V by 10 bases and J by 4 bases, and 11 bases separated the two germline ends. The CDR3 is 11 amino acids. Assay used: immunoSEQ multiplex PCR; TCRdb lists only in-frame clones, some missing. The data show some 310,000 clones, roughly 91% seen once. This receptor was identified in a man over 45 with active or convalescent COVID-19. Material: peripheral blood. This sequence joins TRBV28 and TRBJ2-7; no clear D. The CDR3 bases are TGTGCCACTCTGAACATTTACGAGCAGTACTTC. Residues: CATLNIYEQYF.